This T cell receptor beta chain was recorded in a study of blood T cell repertoires in COVID-19. Study summary: Specimens from acute and convalescent COVID-19 originated in the United States, Italy and Spain. T cells, B-cell-depleted T cells, or PBMCs supplied cDNA or gDNA.

In the original processing: Amplified reference gene primers provided the basis for estimating nucleated cell counts. The protocol was immunoSEQ multiplex PCR, while the TCRdb copy is restricted to in-frame clones and leaves out a portion. V, J and clone size are those of that table, while D and trimming were read from the DNA. The repertoire consists of roughly 190,000 clones, with approximately 90% occurring once and the leading ten covering under 5%. Germline lookup yields CDR1 SQVTM and CDR2 ANQGSEA. V trimming: 3 bases; J trimming: 3 bases; junction bases outside the gene matches: 4. The length of the CDR3 is 16 residues. This clone has a count of ten or more.

The sequenced sample was peripheral blood. This TCR was sampled from a human donor in a cohort sampled during active COVID-19. This chain links TRBV29-1 with TRBJ2-1; 14 nucleotides agree with TRBD2. The CDR3 nucleotides are TGCAGCGTTGAGAGACTAGCGGGGGGGCTCTACAATGAGCAGTTCTTC. Amino acids: CSVERLAGGLYNEQFF.